The sequence of this T cell receptor (beta chain) was determined in a study of neurological immune-mediated disorders. The CDR3 is 14 residues long. The germline V gene encodes CDR1 SGHRS and CDR2 YFSETQ. The V and J ends lost 2 bases and 4 bases respectively, with 9 bases between them. This clonotype was picked up many times. One entry per CDR3 protein, called by TCRdb with MiXCR from the 5' RACE reads. This table holds over 25,000 distinct CDR3 sequences, 12% found once. The rearrangement links TRBV5-1 to TRBJ2-2, with D possibly TRBD1 on 5 matching bases. Sequencing was carried out using PBMCs. This receptor was obtained from a woman aged 55-69 years in good health. The CDR3 DNA reads TGCGCCAGCAGCTTACAGGTGATCACCGGGGAGCTGTTTTTT. It codes for CASSLQVITGELFF.